These T cell receptor beta chains were read from a single sample in a study of PD-1 blockade in classical Hodgkin lymphoma. The method was immunoSEQ multiplex PCR; TCRdb's version includes in-frame clones alone and lacks a portion of them. Of roughly 6,900 clones in the sample, about 88% were seen once. This specimen consisted of peripheral blood mononuclear cells (PBMCs), obtained before the fourth cycle of nivolumab. Source of these receptors: a human donor with classical Hodgkin lymphoma. Both conserved end residues are part of each CDR3. The order of the fields is J gene, D gene, V gene, CDR3 protein. The D gene is left open where the match is weak.

J gene: TRBJ1-2; D gene: -; V gene: TRBV6-6; CDR3 protein: CASSYSRAVYGYTF
J gene: TRBJ1-2; D gene: -; V gene: TRBV5-4; CDR3 protein: CAGGGAINYGYTF
J gene: TRBJ2-2; D gene: TRBD1; V gene: TRBV5-1; CDR3 protein: CASSEITGGRGTGELFF
J gene: TRBJ2-3; D gene: TRBD2; V gene: TRBV7-3; CDR3 protein: CASSLASGNTDTQYF
J gene: TRBJ1-1; D gene: -; V gene: TRBV6-1; CDR3 protein: CASKEGTMNTEAFF
J gene: TRBJ2-4; D gene: TRBD2; V gene: TRBV18; CDR3 protein: CASSLLTGLAGAPGNIQYF
J gene: TRBJ2-2; D gene: -; V gene: TRBV19; CDR3 protein: CATLPPGPMNTGELFF
J gene: TRBJ2-5; D gene: TRBD2; V gene: TRBV4-1; CDR3 protein: CASSQDVGGNSGIKTQYF
J gene: TRBJ2-2; D gene: -; V gene: TRBV10-1; CDR3 protein: CASSEGSTGELFF
J gene: TRBJ1-1; D gene: -; V gene: TRBV6-5; CDR3 protein: CASKAGAMNTEAFF
J gene: TRBJ2-3; D gene: -; V gene: TRBV19; CDR3 protein: CATAGRLPRGTDTQYF
J gene: TRBJ2-3; D gene: -; V gene: TRBV4-1; CDR3 protein: CASSLLVSFTDTQYF
J gene: TRBJ1-5; D gene: -; V gene: TRBV6-6; CDR3 protein: CASSYSKRGQPQHF
J gene: TRBJ2-5; D gene: TRBD1; V gene: TRBV11-3; CDR3 protein: CASSLGDRGVPPRDQYF
J gene: TRBJ1-1; D gene: -; V gene: TRBV11-3; CDR3 protein: CASSPARGAWTEAFF
J gene: TRBJ1-5; D gene: -; V gene: TRBV2; CDR3 protein: CASRDGDSAVQPQHF
J gene: TRBJ1-2; D gene: -; V gene: TRBV7-8; CDR3 protein: CASSLGGPRDSYTF
J gene: TRBJ2-2; D gene: -; V gene: TRBV7-9; CDR3 protein: CASSLLRGTRVPGELFF
J gene: TRBJ2-1; D gene: TRBD2; V gene: TRBV30; CDR3 protein: CAWFLAGDKYNEQFF
J gene: TRBJ2-3; D gene: -; V gene: TRBV7-9; CDR3 protein: CASSPYGADTQYF
J gene: TRBJ1-1; D gene: -; V gene: TRBV18; CDR3 protein: CASSPGLLARTEAFF
J gene: TRBJ1-1; D gene: TRBD1; V gene: TRBV27; CDR3 protein: CASSLSPPGTGETEAFF
J gene: TRBJ1-2; D gene: -; V gene: TRBV5-5; CDR3 protein: CASSFQGGSRGGYTF
J gene: TRBJ1-5; D gene: -; V gene: TRBV19; CDR3 protein: CASSSTRVSRNQPQHF
J gene: TRBJ1-2; D gene: TRBD1; V gene: TRBV6-1; CDR3 protein: CASSEAGTGLPRGYTF
J gene: TRBJ2-1; D gene: TRBD2; V gene: TRBV14; CDR3 protein: CASSLLGLAGDDEQFF
J gene: TRBJ1-3; D gene: -; V gene: TRBV2; CDR3 protein: CASGAGGSGNTIYF
J gene: TRBJ2-3; D gene: -; V gene: TRBV5-8; CDR3 protein: CASSRGSQGTDTQYF
J gene: TRBJ1-1; D gene: -; V gene: TRBV2; CDR3 protein: CASLEGGAGEAFF
J gene: TRBJ2-6; D gene: -; V gene: TRBV19; CDR3 protein: CASSPSGANVLTF
J gene: TRBJ1-1; D gene: -; V gene: TRBV11-2; CDR3 protein: CASSSRPNTEAFF
J gene: TRBJ2-6; D gene: -; V gene: TRBV25-1; CDR3 protein: CASSGYRVSGANVLTF
J gene: TRBJ1-3; D gene: -; V gene: TRBV2; CDR3 protein: CASSVVGNTIYF
J gene: TRBJ2-5; D gene: -; V gene: TRBV11-2; CDR3 protein: CASSLSTQETQYF
J gene: TRBJ1-1; D gene: -; V gene: TRBV11-2; CDR3 protein: CASSSGPTGLNTEAFF
J gene: TRBJ2-3; D gene: -; V gene: TRBV9; CDR3 protein: CASSSPRDRTDTQYF
J gene: TRBJ1-1; D gene: TRBD1; V gene: TRBV30; CDR3 protein: CAWSKQGAAWDTEAFF
J gene: TRBJ1-3; D gene: -; V gene: TRBV7-9; CDR3 protein: CASRHGPNGNTIYF
J gene: TRBJ2-2; D gene: TRBD2; V gene: TRBV7-2; CDR3 protein: CASSLARLAGDHTGELFF
J gene: TRBJ1-5; D gene: -; V gene: TRBV19; CDR3 protein: CASSPKRGFGNQPQHF
J gene: TRBJ2-3; D gene: -; V gene: TRBV5-6; CDR3 protein: CASRSLANTDTQYF
J gene: TRBJ1-2; D gene: TRBD1; V gene: TRBV19; CDR3 protein: CASSATGTGGYGYTF
J gene: TRBJ2-5; D gene: TRBD1; V gene: TRBV27; CDR3 protein: CASSYHRDSQETQYF
J gene: TRBJ1-2; D gene: TRBD1; V gene: TRBV25-1; CDR3 protein: CASSEWTGGVYGYTF
J gene: TRBJ1-5; D gene: TRBD1; V gene: TRBV4-1; CDR3 protein: CASSPSSGQHSNQPQHF
J gene: TRBJ1-1; D gene: -; V gene: TRBV6-1; CDR3 protein: CASSVVRLNTEAFF
J gene: TRBJ2-3; D gene: -; V gene: TRBV7-2; CDR3 protein: CASRPDSSTQYF
J gene: TRBJ1-4; D gene: -; V gene: TRBV6-1; CDR3 protein: CASSAGGQEKLFF
J gene: TRBJ2-2; D gene: -; V gene: TRBV10-3; CDR3 protein: CAISRGANTGELFF
J gene: TRBJ1-2; D gene: -; V gene: TRBV5-1; CDR3 protein: CASSVTRGESNYGYTF